The T cell receptor (beta chain) described here comes from a study of sequential checkpoint blockade in melanoma. Using immunoSEQ multiplex PCR, the repertoire was profiled, and TCRdb retains in-frame clones only, with some absent. This table has over 10,000 clones, approximately 68% appearing once. This CDR3 contains 14 residues. With 7 bases removed from V and 4 bases from J, the gap between germline ends came to 16 bases. Germline CDR1 reads MNHNY; CDR2 reads SVGAGI (reference sequence). Treatment defined: randomized to nivolumab then ipilimumab (arm A) or the reverse (arm B). The chain has TRBV6-6 and TRBJ1-2; D unresolved. The sequence derives from a human donor with melanoma. Sequencing used CD8+ T cells sorted from blood (inferred from file names), obtained from a patient given nivolumab and ipilimumab in sequence. The CDR3 DNA follows: TGTGCCAGCAAACTCCAAGAGGGCGGCTATGGCTACACCTTC. This gives the protein CASKLQEGGYGYTF.